This TCR beta chain derives from a study of T cells in Graves' hyperthyroidism and ophthalmopathy. CDR3 length equals 16 residues. The V end lost 3 bases, the J end lost 4 bases, and 18 bases lay between the germline ends. Per germline, CDR1 MNHNS and CDR2 SASEGT. This clonotype was recorded a few times. Using RNA transcripts as the source, TCR beta CDR3 regions were amplified. With the HTBI primer set, the TCR CDR3 went through a first round of RT-PCR. TCRdb recomputed calls from the multiplex PCR reads with MiXCR, one row per CDR3 protein. The table shows around 600,000 distinct CDR3 sequences, with around 14% occurring only once.

Sequenced input: blood. The V and J genes are TRBV6-1 and TRBJ1-2; perhaps TRBD1 as D (5 bases). This TCR came from a woman between 18 and 29 years old with Graves' ophthalmopathy. CDR3 in DNA: TGTGCCAGCAGTGACACCACGACCGGGGGGACCTATGGCTACACCTTC. The encoded protein is CASSDTTTGGTYGYTF.